This is a list of T cell receptor beta chains from one sample in a study of T-cell memory formation after mild COVID-19. MiXCR was run by TCRdb on the 5' RACE reads, yielding one entry per CDR3 protein. The sample holds around 410,000 distinct CDR3 sequences, around a quarter seen once. Specimen: PBMCs or a T cell subset sorted from them (not recorded which). These receptors all come from an adult woman who had mild COVID-19 (a few samples of this study predate the infection). Cell type and time point are not known. Each CDR3 is given with its conserved first and last residue.

TRBV11-3,TRBJ2-3,CASSPRSLADTDTQYF
TRBV14,TRBJ1-1,CASSRHRGSNTEAFF
TRBV4-1,TRBJ2-7,CASSQSWGGYEQYF
TRBV12-3/TRBV12-4,TRBJ2-5,CASSFEGTQYF
TRBV12-3/TRBV12-4,TRBJ1-1,CASSPGTGTNTEAFF
TRBV5-4,TRBJ2-5,CASSLGGTNQETQYF
TRBV5-1,TRBJ1-2,CASSLRGGYTF
TRBV5-1,TRBJ1-1,CASSFDRTGGGHTEAFF
TRBV24-1,TRBJ2-2,CATSDPPGGRNTGELFF
TRBV9,TRBJ2-7,CASSGGDFAGEAYEQYF
TRBV7-2,TRBJ1-1,CASSLAGAPEAFF
TRBV6-5,TRBJ2-3,CASSPQRSRTDTQYF
TRBV19,TRBJ2-1,CASRGKGGYGYNEQFF
TRBV20-1,TRBJ2-7,CSARGMASGRVEQYF
TRBV7-9,TRBJ2-1,CASSPRRDEQFF
TRBV3-1,TRBJ1-1,CASSQDWEVGTEAFF
TRBV4-3,TRBJ2-6,CASSQDPSPGSGANVLTF
TRBV7-9,TRBJ1-1,CASSSTGGWDTEAFF
TRBV7-2,TRBJ1-4,CASSLGRASANEKLFF
TRBV6-1,TRBJ2-7,CASSGLGGSYEQYF
TRBV5-1,TRBJ2-1,CASSSLTPAALGAGFNEQFF
TRBV21-1,TRBJ2-7,CASSKAESSGYEQYF
TRBV7-9,TRBJ1-1,CASSFVLGGAEAFF
TRBV13,TRBJ2-1,CASSRTGITFSESSYNEQFF
TRBV12-3/TRBV12-4,TRBJ2-5,CASSSRAAQETQYF
TRBV5-1,TRBJ1-4,CASSLEGRGREKLFF
TRBV4-2,TRBJ2-7,CASSPGGVSSYEQYF
TRBV5-1,TRBJ1-1,CASSGTGTGSTEAFF
TRBV24-1,TRBJ1-1,CATSRHGNTEAFF
TRBV5-1,TRBJ2-2,CASRLGTGGELFF
TRBV20-1,TRBJ2-2,CSARDEEGELTGELFF
TRBV12-3/TRBV12-4,TRBJ2-3,CASSLSSSDTQYF
TRBV3-1,TRBJ2-3,CASSQSLTGGTDTQYF
TRBV7-6,TRBJ1-1,CGMNTEAFF
TRBV4-2,TRBJ2-1,CASSPWELAEVSQFF
TRBV5-4,TRBJ2-5,CASSLKEIQETQYF
TRBV12-3/TRBV12-4,TRBJ1-5,CASSGDGNQPQHF
TRBV7-3,TRBJ2-1,CASSLQGGLVPYNEQFF
TRBV30,TRBJ1-5,CAWSMILSNQPQHF
TRBV11-3,TRBJ2-3,CASSFSRRTSTDTQYF
TRBV7-3,TRBJ1-2,CASSYPGTSYGYTF
TRBV29-1,TRBJ2-1,CSVDGLYNEQFF
TRBV21-1,TRBJ2-3,CASSNTTGVTDTQYF
TRBV4-2,TRBJ2-1,CASSQGSEQFF
TRBV7-2,TRBJ2-5,CASSRLLAGVWQYF
TRBV7-8,TRBJ2-3,CASSFATGTITDTQYF
TRBV20-1,TRBJ2-7,CSAIAVGVRDYEQYF
TRBV2,TRBJ2-2,CASNSGVVSTGELFF
TRBV29-1,TRBJ2-7,CSVWEASTSYEQYF
TRBV5-1,TRBJ1-6,CASSPGTPGVDSPLHF
TRBV27,TRBJ2-3,CASSLWVRDTQYF
TRBV15,TRBJ2-3,CATSKSQGETDTQYF
TRBV18,TRBJ1-4,CASSRRVGEKLFF
TRBV6-6,TRBJ1-2,CASSFRIDRNNYGYTF
TRBV14,TRBJ1-4,CASSRYTAPNEKLFF
TRBV7-9,TRBJ2-7,CASSTPQGGEQYF
TRBV29-1,TRBJ2-1,CSVRLSYNEQFF
TRBV7-2,TRBJ2-7,CASSRTGSPYEQYF
TRBV20-1,TRBJ2-7,CSARGGLDYEQYF